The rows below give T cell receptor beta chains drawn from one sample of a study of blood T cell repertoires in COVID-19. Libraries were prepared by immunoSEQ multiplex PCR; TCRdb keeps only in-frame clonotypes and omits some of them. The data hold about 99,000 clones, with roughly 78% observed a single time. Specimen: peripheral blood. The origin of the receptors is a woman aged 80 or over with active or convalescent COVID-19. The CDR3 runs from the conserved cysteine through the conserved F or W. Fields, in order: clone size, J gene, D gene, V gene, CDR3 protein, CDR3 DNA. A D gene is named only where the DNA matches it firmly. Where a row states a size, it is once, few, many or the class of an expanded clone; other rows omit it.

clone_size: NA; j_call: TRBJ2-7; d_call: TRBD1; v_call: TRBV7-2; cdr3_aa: CASSLDRQGGEQYF; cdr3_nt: TGTGCCAGCAGCTTAGATAGACAGGGGGGCGAGCAGTACTTC
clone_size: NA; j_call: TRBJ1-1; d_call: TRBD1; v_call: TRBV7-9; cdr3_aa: CASSRDRDAEAFF; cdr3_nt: TGTGCCAGCAGCCGGGACAGGGATGCTGAAGCTTTCTTT
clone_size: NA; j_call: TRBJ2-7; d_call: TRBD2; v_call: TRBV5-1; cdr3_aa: CASSTGLAGTYEQYF; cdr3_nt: TGCGCCAGCAGCACGGGACTAGCGGGAACCTACGAGCAGTACTTC
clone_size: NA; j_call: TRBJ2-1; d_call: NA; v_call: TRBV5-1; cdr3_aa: CASSLLASGNDEQFF; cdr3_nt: TGTGCCAGCAGCTTGCTAGCGAGCGGTAACGATGAGCAGTTCTTC
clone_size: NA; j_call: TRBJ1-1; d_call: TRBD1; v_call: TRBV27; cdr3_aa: CASSLGTGGTEAFF; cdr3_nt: TGTGCCAGCAGTTTAGGGACAGGGGGCACTGAAGCTTTCTTT
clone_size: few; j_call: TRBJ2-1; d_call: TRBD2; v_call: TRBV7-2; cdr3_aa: CASSLVAGGSNEQFF; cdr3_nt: TGTGCCAGCAGCTTAGTAGCGGGAGGTAGCAATGAGCAGTTCTTC
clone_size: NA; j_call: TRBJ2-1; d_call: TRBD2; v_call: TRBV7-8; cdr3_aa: CASSPGGTSGSYEQFF; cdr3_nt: TGTGCCAGCAGCCCAGGCGGGACTAGCGGGAGTTATGAGCAGTTCTTC
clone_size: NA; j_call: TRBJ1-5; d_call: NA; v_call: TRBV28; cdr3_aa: CASRTQGLGGSQPQHF; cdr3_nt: TGTGCCAGCAGAACACAGGGTCTGGGTGGTAGTCAGCCCCAGCATTTT
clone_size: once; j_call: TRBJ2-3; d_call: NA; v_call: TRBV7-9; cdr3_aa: CASSLGAHRTDTQYF; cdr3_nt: TGTGCCAGCAGCTTGGGCGCCCACCGCACAGATACGCAGTATTTT
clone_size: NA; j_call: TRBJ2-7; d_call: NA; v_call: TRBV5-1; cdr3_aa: CASGPVWSDEQYF; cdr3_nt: TGCGCCAGCGGGCCGGTCTGGTCTGACGAGCAGTACTTC
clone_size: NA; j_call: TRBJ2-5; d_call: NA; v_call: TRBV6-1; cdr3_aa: CASSEGGSGGYTYRETQYF; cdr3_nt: TGTGCCAGCAGTGAAGGAGGAAGTGGGGGGTACACCTACCGAGAGACCCAGTACTTC
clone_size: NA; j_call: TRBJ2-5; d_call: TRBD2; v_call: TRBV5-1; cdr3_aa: CASSIGTSGKETQYF; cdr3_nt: TGCGCCAGCAGCATCGGGACTAGCGGGAAAGAGACCCAGTACTTC
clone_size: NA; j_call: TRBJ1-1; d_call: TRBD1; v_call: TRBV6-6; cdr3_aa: CASSLTGGAYTEAFF; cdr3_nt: TGTGCCAGCAGTTTGACAGGGGGCGCGTACACTGAAGCTTTCTTT
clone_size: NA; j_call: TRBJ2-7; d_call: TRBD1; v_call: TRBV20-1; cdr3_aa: CSASGTGRNYEQYF; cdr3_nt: TGCAGTGCTAGTGGGACAGGAAGAAACTACGAGCAGTACTTC
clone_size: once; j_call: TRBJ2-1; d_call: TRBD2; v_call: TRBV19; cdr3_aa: CASSRRVSGKGEGYNEQFF; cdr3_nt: TGTGCCAGTAGTCGCCGGGTTAGCGGGAAGGGGGAGGGGTACAATGAGCAGTTCTTC
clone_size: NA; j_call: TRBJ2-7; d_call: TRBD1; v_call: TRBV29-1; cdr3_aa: CSVELPGQGFYEQYF; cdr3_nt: TGCAGCGTTGAGCTACCGGGACAGGGTTTCTACGAGCAGTACTTC
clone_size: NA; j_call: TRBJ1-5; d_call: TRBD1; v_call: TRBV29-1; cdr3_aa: CSVTGQGVNQPQHF; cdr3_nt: TGCAGCGTGACGGGACAGGGGGTTAATCAGCCCCAGCATTTT
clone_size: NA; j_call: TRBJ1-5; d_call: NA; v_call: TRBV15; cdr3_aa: CATSARRQSNQPQHF; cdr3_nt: TGTGCCACCAGCGCCCGCCGACAGAGCAATCAGCCCCAGCATTTT
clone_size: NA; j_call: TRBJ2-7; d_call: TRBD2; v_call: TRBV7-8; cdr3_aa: CASSLTSPNYEQYF; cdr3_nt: TGTGCCAGCAGCTTGACTAGCCCAAACTACGAGCAGTACTTC
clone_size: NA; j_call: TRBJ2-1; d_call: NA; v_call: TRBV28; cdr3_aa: CASSTADSTYNEQFF; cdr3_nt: TGTGCCAGCAGTACTGCAGACTCCACCTACAATGAGCAGTTCTTC
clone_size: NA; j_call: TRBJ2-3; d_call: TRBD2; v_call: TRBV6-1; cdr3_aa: CASSAPMAGVKDTQYF; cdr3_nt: TGTGCCAGCAGTGCCCCTATGGCGGGAGTAAAAGATACGCAGTATTTT
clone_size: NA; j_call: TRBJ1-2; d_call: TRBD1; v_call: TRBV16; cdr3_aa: CASSQSWTGNGYTF; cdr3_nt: TGTGCCAGCAGCCAATCGTGGACAGGCAACGGCTACACCTTC
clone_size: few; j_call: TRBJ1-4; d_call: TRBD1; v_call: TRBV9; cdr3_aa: CASSVENRGNEKLFF; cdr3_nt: TGTGCCAGCAGCGTAGAAAACAGGGGCAATGAAAAACTGTTTTTT
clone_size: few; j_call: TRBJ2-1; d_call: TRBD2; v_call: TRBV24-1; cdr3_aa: CATSDPGGRGYNEQFF; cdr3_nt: TGTGCCACCAGTGACCCTGGCGGGAGGGGGTACAATGAGCAGTTCTTC
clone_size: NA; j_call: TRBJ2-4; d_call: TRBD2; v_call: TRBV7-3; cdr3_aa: CASSFLAGGFEAKNIQYF; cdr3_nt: TGTGCCAGCAGCTTTCTAGCGGGAGGGTTCGAGGCCAAAAACATTCAGTACTTC
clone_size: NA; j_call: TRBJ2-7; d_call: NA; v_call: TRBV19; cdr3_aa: CASSMGGDYEQYF; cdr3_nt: TGTGCCAGTAGTATGGGGGGAGACTACGAGCAGTACTTC
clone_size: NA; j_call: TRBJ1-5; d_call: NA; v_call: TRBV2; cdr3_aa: CASRETGLNQPQHF; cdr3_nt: TGTGCCAGCAGAGAAACAGGGTTGAATCAGCCCCAGCATTTT
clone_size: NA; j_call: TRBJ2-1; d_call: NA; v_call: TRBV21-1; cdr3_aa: CASSKGGGTSGSLGIEQFF; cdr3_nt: TGTGCCAGCAGCAAAGGGGGGGGGACTAGCGGGAGTCTAGGAATTGAGCAGTTCTTC
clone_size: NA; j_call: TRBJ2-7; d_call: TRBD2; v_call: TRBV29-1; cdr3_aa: CSAAGGPTEQYF; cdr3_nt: TGCAGCGCCGCGGGGGGCCCTACGGAGCAGTACTTC
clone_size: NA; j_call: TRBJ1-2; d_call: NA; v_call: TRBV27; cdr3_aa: CASSFLSPAGGGVPYGYTF; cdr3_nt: TGTGCCAGCAGTTTTCTCTCCCCGGCCGGGGGGGGTGTCCCCTATGGCTACACCTTC
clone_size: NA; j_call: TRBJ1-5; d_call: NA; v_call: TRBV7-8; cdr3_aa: CASSLEEVWDIQPQHF; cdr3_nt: TGTGCCAGCAGCTTAGAGGAGGTTTGGGATATTCAGCCCCAGCATTTT
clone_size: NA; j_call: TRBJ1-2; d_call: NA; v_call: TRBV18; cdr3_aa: CASSPTKDSNYDYTF; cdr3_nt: TGTGCCAGCTCACCTACAAAAGACAGCAACTATGACTACACCTTC
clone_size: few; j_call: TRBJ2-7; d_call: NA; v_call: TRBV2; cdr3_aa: CASSAQGNEQYF; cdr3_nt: TGTGCCAGCAGTGCGCAGGGGAACGAGCAGTACTTC
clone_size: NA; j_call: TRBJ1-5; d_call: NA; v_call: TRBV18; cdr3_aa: CASSPSRGAKGQPQHF; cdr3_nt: TGTGCCAGCTCACCAAGTCGGGGGGCGAAGGGACAGCCCCAGCATTTT
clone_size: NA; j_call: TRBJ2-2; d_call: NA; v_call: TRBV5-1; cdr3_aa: CASSSYRVRNTGELFF; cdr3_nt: TGCGCCAGCAGCTCCTACAGGGTGAGGAACACCGGGGAGCTGTTTTTT
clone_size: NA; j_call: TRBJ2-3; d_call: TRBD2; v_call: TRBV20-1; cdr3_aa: CSASELPGLAEYTDTQYF; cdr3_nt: TGCAGTGCTAGTGAACTTCCCGGACTAGCGGAGTACACAGATACGCAGTATTTT
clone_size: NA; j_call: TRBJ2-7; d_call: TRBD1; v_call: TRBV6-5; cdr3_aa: CASRGTGGRFYEQYF; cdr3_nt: TGTGCCAGCAGGGGAACAGGGGGCCGTTTCTACGAGCAGTACTTC
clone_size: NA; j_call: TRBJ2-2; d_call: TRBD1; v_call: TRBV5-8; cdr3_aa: CASSPAGTGSNTGELFF; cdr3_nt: TGTGCCAGCAGCCCCGCCGGGACAGGGTCGAACACCGGGGAGCTGTTTTTT
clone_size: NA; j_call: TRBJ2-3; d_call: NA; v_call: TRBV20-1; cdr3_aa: CSASGQATDTQYF; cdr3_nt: TGCAGTGCTAGTGGGCAGGCCACAGATACGCAGTATTTT
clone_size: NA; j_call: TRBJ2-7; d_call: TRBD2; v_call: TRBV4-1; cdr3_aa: CASSPTSGAAYEQYF; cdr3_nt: TGCGCCAGCAGCCCGACTAGCGGGGCCGCCTACGAGCAGTACTTC
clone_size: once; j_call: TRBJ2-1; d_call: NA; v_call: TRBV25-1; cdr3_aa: CASSGTAAYNEQFF; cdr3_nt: TGTGCCAGCAGTGGGACAGCTGCATACAATGAGCAGTTCTTC
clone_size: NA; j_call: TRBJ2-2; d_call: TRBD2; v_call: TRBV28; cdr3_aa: CASSAPGLASGELFF; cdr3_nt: TGTGCCAGCAGTGCACCGGGACTAGCCTCCGGGGAGCTGTTTTTT
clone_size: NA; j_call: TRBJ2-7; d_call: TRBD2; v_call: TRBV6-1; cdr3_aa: CASKLDGEGEQYF; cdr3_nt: TGTGCCAGCAAACTGGACGGGGAGGGCGAGCAGTACTTC
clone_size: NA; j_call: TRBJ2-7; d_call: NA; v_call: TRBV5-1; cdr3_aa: CASSLGQDLYEQYF; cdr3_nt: TGCGCCAGCAGCTTGGGACAGGACCTCTACGAGCAGTACTTC
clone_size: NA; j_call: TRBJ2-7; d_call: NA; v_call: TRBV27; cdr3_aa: CASSLLGGARAEQYF; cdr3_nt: TGTGCCAGCAGTTTATTAGGGGGGGCTCGGGCCGAGCAGTACTTC
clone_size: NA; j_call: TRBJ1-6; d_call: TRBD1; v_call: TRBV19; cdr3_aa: CASSSDRVSPLHF; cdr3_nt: TGTGCCAGTAGTTCCGACAGGGTCTCACCCCTCCACTTT
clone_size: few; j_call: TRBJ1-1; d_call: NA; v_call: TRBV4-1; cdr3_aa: CASSLLTVMNTEAFF; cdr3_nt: TGCGCCAGCAGCTTGCTAACAGTCATGAACACTGAAGCTTTCTTT
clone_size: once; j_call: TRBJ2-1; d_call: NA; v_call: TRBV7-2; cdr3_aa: CASSSRGRDEQFF; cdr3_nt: TGTGCCAGCAGCTCTAGGGGTAGGGATGAGCAGTTCTTC
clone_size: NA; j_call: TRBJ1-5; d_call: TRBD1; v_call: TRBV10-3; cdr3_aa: CAISVGRATGGQPQHF; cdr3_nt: TGTGCCATCAGTGTCGGCCGGGCAACAGGGGGTCAGCCCCAGCATTTT
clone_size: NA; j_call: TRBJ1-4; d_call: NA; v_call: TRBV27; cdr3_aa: CASQTLGGRFEKLFF; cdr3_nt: TGTGCCAGCCAGACTCTGGGGGGGCGATTTGAAAAACTGTTTTTT
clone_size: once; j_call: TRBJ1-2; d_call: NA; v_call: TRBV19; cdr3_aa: CASSRAGTDVGYTF; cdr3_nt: TGTGCCAGTAGTAGGGCAGGGACTGACGTTGGCTACACCTTC
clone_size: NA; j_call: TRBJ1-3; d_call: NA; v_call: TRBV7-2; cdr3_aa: CASSKQSSGNTIYF; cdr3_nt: TGTGCCAGCAGCAAACAGAGCTCTGGAAACACCATATATTTT
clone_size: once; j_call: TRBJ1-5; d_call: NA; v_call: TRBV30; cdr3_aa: CAWSLETGRSNQPQHF; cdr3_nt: TGTGCCTGGAGTCTGGAGACAGGTCGTAGCAATCAGCCCCAGCATTTT
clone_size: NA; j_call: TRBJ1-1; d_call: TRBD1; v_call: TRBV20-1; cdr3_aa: CSASYRGLTEAFF; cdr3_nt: TGCAGTGCTAGTTACAGGGGGCTCACTGAAGCTTTCTTT
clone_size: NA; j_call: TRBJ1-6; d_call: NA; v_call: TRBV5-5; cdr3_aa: CASLGLQNSPLHF; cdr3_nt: TGTGCCAGCCTCGGACTGCAGAATTCACCCCTCCACTTT
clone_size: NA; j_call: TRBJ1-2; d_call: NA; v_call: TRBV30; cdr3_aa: CAWSRFPERSGYTF; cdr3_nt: TGTGCCTGGAGTCGATTCCCGGAGCGCAGTGGCTACACCTTC
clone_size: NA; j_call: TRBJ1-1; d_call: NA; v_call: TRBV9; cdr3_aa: CASSVGSADTEAFF; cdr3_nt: TGTGCCAGCAGCGTAGGGTCGGCGGACACTGAAGCTTTCTTT
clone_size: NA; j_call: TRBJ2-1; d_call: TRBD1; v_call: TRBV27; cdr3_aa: CASGLGQSSYNEQFF; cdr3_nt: TGTGCCAGCGGCCTGGGACAGAGCTCCTACAATGAGCAGTTCTTC
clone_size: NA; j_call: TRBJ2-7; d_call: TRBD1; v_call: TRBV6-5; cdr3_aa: CASSSSGTGGSYEQYF; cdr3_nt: TGTGCCAGCAGTTCCTCCGGGACAGGGGGCTCCTACGAGCAGTACTTC